Listed here is a single TCR beta chain. Sequencing used immunoSEQ multiplex PCR; TCRdb keeps in-frame clones, though not all of them. The profile shows 60,000 to 70,000 clones, over 75% of them singletons. The data are from a study of PD-L1 blockade in urothelial cancer. Overall study: Samples of blood were analyzed 3 weeks (second dose) and 6 weeks after treatment start.

As to time point: pretreatment peripheral blood. The CDR3 runs 15 residues. V dropped 2 bases and J dropped 5 bases, with 14 bases sitting between them. Germline CDR1 reads SGHAT; CDR2 reads FQNNGV. The genes are TRBV11-2 and TRBJ2-3, with a weak D call TRBD2 (6 bases). The sample here was PBMCs, taken around atezolizumab (anti-PD-L1) treatment. This sequence originates from a man in his 70s with urothelial cancer. CDR3 loop: CASSLRRLVLDTQYF. CDR3 DNA sequence: TGTGCCAGCAGCTTAAGGAGACTAGTACTAGATACGCAGTATTTT.